Sequencing of this TCR beta chain was carried out in a study of T cell repertoires in cytomegalovirus infection. Study context: Both CMV infection and a matching HLA type were indicated by public TCR beta signatures.

Study-wide points: The cumulative frequency of public TCR beta families identified carriers of CMV plus the relevant HLA.

This clonotype was recorded at least ten times. Its antigen is as yet unknown. The CDR3 spans 16 residues. The V and J ends lost 6 bases and 4 bases respectively, with 18 bases between them. TCRdb called the reads again in MiXCR, with one record for every CDR3 protein. Of 500,000 or so distinct CDR3 sequences listed, approximately 15% are singletons. The chain links TRBV12-3 or TRBV12-4 to TRBJ2-2, with D perhaps TRBD1 (5 bases). The sequencing input was CD8+ T cells from PBMCs. This sequence originates from a human donor in good health (CMV status not recorded). Some clones in this sample may be carry-over from other donors' samples. The CDR3 DNA sequence: TGTGCCAGCAGACCCAGGACACGGAAGGGCACCGGGGAGCTGTTTTTT. This sequence encodes CASRPRTRKGTGELFF.